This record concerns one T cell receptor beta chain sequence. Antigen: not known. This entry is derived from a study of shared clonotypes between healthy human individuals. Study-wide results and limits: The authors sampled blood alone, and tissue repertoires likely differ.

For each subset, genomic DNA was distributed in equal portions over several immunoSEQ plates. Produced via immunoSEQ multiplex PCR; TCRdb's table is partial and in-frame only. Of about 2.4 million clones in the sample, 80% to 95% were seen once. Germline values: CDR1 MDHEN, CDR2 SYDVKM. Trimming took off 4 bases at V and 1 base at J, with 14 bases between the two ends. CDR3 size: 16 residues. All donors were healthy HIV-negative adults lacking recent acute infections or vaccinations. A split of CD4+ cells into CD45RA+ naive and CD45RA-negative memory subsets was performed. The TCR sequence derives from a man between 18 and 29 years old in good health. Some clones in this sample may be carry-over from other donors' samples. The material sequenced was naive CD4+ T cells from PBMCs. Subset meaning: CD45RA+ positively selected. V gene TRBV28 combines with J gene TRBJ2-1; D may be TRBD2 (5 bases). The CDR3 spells CASSSTLGSSYNEQFF. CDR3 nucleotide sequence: TGTGCCAGCAGTTCCACCTTAGGGAGTTCCTACAATGAGCAGTTCTTC.